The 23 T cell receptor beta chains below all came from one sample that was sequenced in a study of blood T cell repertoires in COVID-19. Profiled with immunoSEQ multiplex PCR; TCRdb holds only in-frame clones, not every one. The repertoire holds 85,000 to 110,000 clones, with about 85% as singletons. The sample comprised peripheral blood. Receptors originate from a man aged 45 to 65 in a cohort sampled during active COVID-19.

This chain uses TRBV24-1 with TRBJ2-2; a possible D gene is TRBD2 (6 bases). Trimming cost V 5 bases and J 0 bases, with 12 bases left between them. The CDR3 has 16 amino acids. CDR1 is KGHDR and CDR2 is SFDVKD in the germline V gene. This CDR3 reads CATSGTGVPNTGELFF. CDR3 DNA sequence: TGTGCCACCAGTGGGACGGGGGTGCCGAACACCGGGGAGCTGTTTTTT.

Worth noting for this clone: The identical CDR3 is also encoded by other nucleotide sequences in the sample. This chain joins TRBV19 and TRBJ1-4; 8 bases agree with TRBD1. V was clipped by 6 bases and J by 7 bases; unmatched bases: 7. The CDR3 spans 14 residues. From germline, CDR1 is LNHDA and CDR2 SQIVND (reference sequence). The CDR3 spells CASRGGRGREKLFF. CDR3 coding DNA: TGTGCCAGTAGGGGGGGCAGGGGGCGTGAAAAACTGTTTTTT.

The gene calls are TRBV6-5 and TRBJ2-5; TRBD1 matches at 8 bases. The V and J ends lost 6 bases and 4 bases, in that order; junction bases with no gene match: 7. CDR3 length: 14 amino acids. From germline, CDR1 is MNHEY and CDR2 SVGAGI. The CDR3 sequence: CASSRGRVRETQYF. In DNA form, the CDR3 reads TGTGCCAGCAGCAGGGGGCGGGTTAGAGAGACCCAGTACTTC.

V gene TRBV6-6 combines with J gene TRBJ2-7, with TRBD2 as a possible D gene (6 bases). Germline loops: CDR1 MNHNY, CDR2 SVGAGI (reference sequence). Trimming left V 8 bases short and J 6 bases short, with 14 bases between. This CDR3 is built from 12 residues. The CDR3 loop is CASSGGPAEQYV. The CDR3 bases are TGTGCCAGCTCCGGGGGACCTGCCGAGCAGTACGTC.

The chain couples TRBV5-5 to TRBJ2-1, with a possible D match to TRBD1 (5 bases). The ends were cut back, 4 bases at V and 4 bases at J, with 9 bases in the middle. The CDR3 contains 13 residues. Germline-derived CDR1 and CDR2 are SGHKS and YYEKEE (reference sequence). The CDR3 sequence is CASSATAYNEQFF. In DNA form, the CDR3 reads TGTGCCAGCAGCGCGACAGCGTACAATGAGCAGTTCTTC. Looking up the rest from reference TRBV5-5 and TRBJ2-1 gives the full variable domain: DAGVTQSPTHLIKTRGQQVTLRCSPISGHKSVSWYQQVLGQGPQFIFQYYEKEERGRGNFPDRFSARQFPNYSSELNVNALLLGDSALYLCASSATAYNEQFFGPGTRLTVL.

CDR3 DNA: TGTGCCAGCAGCCCCACCCTGACAGGGGACCGGCGGGACACCATATATTTT. It codes for CASSPTLTGDRRDTIYF. V gene TRBV3-1 (or the pseudogene TRBV3-2) combines with J gene TRBJ1-3, with 8 bases fitting TRBD1. V was clipped by 4 bases and J by 8 bases; unmatched bases: 16. The CDR3 runs 17 residues. Germline CDR1 is LGHDT and CDR2 is YNNKEL (reference sequence).

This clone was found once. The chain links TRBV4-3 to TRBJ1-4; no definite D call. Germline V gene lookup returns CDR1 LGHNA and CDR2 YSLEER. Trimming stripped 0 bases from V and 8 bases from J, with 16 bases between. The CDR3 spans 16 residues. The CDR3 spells CASSQDSGFTIEKLFF. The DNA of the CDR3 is TGCGCCAGCAGCCAAGATTCTGGTTTTACTATCGAAAAACTGTTTTTT.

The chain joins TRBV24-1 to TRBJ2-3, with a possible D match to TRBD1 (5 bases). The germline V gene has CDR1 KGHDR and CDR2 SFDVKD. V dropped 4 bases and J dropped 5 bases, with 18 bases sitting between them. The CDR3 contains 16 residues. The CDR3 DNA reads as TGTGCCACCAGTGACCCACTCCCCAATCAGGGAGATACGCAGTATTTT. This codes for CATSDPLPNQGDTQYF.

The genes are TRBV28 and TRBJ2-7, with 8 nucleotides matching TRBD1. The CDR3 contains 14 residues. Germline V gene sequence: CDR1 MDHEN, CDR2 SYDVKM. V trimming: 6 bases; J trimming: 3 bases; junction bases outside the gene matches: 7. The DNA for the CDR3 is TGTGCCAGCAGGCCTGCTGGACAGGGCTACGAGCAGTACGTC. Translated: CASRPAGQGYEQYV.

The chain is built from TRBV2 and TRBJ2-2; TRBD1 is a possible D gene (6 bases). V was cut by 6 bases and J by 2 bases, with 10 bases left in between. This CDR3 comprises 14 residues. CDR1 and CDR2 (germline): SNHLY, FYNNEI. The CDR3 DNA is TGTGCCAGCAGACGGGACATCAACACCGGGGAGCTGTTTTTT. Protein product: CASRRDINTGELFF.

The chain's CDR3 is CASSRDIRSPLHF. The CDR3 DNA follows: TGTGCCAGCAGTAGGGACATTAGATCACCCCTCCACTTT. The V gene is TRBV12-3 or TRBV12-4, the J gene TRBJ1-6; possible D gene TRBD1, 6 bases. The CDR3 length is 13 residues. V was shortened by 5 bases and J by 10 bases, with 12 bases between the two germline ends.

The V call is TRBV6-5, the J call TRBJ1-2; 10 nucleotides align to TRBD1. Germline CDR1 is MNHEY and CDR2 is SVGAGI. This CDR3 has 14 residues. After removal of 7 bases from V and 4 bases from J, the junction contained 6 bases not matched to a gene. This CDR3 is CASTRQGASYGYTF. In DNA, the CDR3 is TGTGCCAGCACCCGACAGGGGGCTTCCTATGGCTACACCTTC.

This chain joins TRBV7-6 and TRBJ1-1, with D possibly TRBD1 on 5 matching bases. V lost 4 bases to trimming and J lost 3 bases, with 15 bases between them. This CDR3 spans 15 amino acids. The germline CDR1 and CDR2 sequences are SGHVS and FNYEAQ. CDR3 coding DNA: TGTGCCAGCAGCTCAAGGGGTAAAGGGGACACTGAAGCTTTCTTT. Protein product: CASSSRGKGDTEAFF.

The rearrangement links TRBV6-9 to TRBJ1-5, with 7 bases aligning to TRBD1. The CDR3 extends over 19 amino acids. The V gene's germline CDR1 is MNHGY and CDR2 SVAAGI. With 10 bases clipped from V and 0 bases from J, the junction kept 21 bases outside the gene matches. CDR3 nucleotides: TGTGCCACCCCCCACTTCGGCCGAGGGACAGTTTATAGCAATCAGCCCCAGCATTTT. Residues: CATPHFGRGTVYSNQPQHF.

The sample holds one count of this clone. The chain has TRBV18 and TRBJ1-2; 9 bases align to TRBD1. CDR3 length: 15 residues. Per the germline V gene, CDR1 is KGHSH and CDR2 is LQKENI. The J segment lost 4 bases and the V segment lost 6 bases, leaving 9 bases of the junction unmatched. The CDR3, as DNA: TGTGCCAGCTCGTCAAACTCGGGACAGGGCTATGGCTACACCTTC. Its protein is CASSSNSGQGYGYTF.

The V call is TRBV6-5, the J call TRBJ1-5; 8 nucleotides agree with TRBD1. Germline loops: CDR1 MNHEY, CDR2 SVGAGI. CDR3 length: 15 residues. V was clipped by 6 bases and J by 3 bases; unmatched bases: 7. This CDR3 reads CASSLGQGPNQPQHF. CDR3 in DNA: TGTGCCAGCAGCCTCGGACAGGGCCCCAATCAGCCCCAGCATTTT.

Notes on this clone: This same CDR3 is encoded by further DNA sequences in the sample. In DNA form, the CDR3 reads TGTGCCAGCTCACCGGACAGGGGCTATGGCTACACCTTC. Residues: CASSPDRGYGYTF. This chain joins TRBV18 and TRBJ1-2, with 9 bases fitting TRBD1. The V segment lost 3 bases and the J segment 4 bases; nucleotides outside the gene matches: 0. The CDR3 contains 13 residues. Germline CDR1 and CDR2: KGHSH and LQKENI. The full variable domain, rest sourced from reference TRBV18 and TRBJ1-2, is NAGVMQNPRHLVRRRGQEARLRCSPMKGHSHVYWYRQLPEEGLKFMVYLQKENIIDESGMPKERFSAEFPKEGPSILRIQQVVRGDSAAYFCASSPDRGYGYTFGSGTRLTVV.

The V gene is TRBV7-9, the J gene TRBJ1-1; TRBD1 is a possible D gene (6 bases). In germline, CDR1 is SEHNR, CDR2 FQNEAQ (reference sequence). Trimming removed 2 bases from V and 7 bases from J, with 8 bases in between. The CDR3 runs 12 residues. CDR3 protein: CASSLQGFEAFF. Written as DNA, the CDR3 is TGTGCCAGCAGCTTACAGGGGTTTGAAGCTTTCTTT.

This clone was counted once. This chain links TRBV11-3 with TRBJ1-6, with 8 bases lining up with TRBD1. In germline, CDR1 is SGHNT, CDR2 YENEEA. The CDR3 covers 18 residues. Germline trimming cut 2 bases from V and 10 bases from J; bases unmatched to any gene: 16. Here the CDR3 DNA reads TGTGCCAGCAGCTTATTTACGGGGGTCGGGACAGGTGGCTCACCCCTCCACTTT. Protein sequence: CASSLFTGVGTGGSPLHF. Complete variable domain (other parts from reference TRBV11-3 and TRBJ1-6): EAGVVQSPRYKIIEKKQPVAFWCNPISGHNTLYWYLQNLGQGPELLIRYENEEAVDDSQLPKDRFSAERLKGVDSTLKIQPAELGDSAVYLCASSLFTGVGTGGSPLHFGNGTRLTVT.

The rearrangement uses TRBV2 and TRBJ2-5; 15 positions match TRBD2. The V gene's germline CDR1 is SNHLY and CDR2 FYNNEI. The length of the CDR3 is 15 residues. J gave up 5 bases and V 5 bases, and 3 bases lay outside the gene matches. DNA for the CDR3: TGTGCCAGCAGTTTCGGACTAGCGGGGGGGGAGACCCAGTACTTC. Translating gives CASSFGLAGGETQYF.

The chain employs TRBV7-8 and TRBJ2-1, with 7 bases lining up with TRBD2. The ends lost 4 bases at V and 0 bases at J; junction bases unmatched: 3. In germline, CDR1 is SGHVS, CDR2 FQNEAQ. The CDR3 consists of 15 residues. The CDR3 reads CASSSQRGSYNEQFF. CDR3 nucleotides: TGTGCCAGCAGCTCTCAGCGGGGCTCCTACAATGAGCAGTTCTTC. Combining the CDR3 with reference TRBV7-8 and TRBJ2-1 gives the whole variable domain GAGVSQSPRYKVAKRGQDVALRCDPISGHVSLFWYQQALGQGPEFLTYFQNEAQLDKSGLPSDRFFAERPEGSVSTLKIQRTQQEDSAVYLCASSSQRGSYNEQFFGPGTRLTVL.

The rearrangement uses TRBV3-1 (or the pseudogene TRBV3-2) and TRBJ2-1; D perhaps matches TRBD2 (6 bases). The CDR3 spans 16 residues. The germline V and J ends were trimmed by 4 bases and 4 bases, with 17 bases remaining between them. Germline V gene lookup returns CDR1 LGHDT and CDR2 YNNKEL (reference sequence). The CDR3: CASSLTRGTTYNEQFF. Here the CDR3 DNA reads TGTGCCAGCAGCCTAACTCGCGGGACGACTTACAATGAGCAGTTCTTC.

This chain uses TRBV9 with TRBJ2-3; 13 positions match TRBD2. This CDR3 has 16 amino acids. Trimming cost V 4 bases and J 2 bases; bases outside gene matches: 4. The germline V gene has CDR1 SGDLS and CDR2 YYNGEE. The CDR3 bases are TGTGCCAGCAGCCCCGGGACTAGCGGGGTCACAGATACGCAGTATTTT. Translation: CASSPGTSGVTDTQYF.